The 10 T cell receptor beta chains given below trace back to one sample, sequenced in a study of cytomegalovirus exposure and HLA in healthy donors. The PCR made use of 60 Vbeta and 13 Jbeta primers. Libraries were prepared by immunoSEQ multiplex PCR; TCRdb keeps only in-frame clonotypes and omits some of them. The repertoire includes about 120,000 clones, about 78% of them detected once, and approximately 1.5% sits in the top ten. Sequencing was carried out using PBMCs. These receptors were taken from a female donor in good health and CMV-seronegative.

The chain joins TRBV29-1 to TRBJ2-1; 8 nucleotides align to TRBD1. With 7 bases clipped from V and 9 bases from J, the junction kept 14 bases outside the gene matches. The CDR3 length is 14 residues. Germline CDR1 reads SQVTM; CDR2 reads ANQGSEA. The CDR3 region has the DNA TGCAGCGCTCAAAGGACAGGGTTTACCAGTGAGCAGTTCTTC. Its translation is CSAQRTGFTSEQFF.

For this clone: This same CDR3 is encoded by further DNA sequences in the sample. The chain uses TRBV5-4 and TRBJ2-7; the match to TRBD2 covers 7 bases. Per germline, CDR1 SGHNT and CDR2 YYREEE (reference sequence). CDR3 length: 14 residues. Trimming removed 0 bases from V and 0 bases from J; junction bases left unmatched: 0. This CDR3 is CASSLGGSSYEQYF. DNA of the CDR3: TGTGCCAGCAGCTTGGGCGGGAGCTCCTACGAGCAGTACTTC.

The V and J genes are TRBV7-2 and TRBJ2-5; 12 bases are shared with TRBD2. Trimming took 1 base from V and 4 from J; bases not matched to a gene: 4. This CDR3 spans 16 amino acids. Germline V gene sequence: CDR1 SGHTA, CDR2 FQGNSA. This CDR3 is CASSLGGGLAGETQYF. CDR3 DNA: TGTGCCAGCAGCTTAGGGGGGGGACTAGCGGGAGAGACCCAGTACTTC. Using reference TRBV7-2 and TRBJ2-5 for the parts outside the CDR3, the full variable domain is GAGVSQSPSNKVTEKGKDVELRCDPISGHTALYWYRQSLGQGLEFLIYFQGNSAPDKSGLPSDRFSAERTGGSVSTLTIQRTQQEDSAVYLCASSLGGGLAGETQYFGPGTRLLVL.

CDR3 residues: CASSQDYGQGAAGELFF. The CDR3 bases are TGTGCCAGCAGCCAAGATTACGGACAGGGGGCCGCCGGGGAGCTGTTTTTT. The chain carries TRBV4-2 and TRBJ2-2, with 11 bases matching TRBD1. CDR3 length equals 17 residues. Germline CDR1 and CDR2: LGHNA and YNFKEQ. Trimming at V came to 0 bases and at J to 6 bases, leaving 6 bases not matched to a gene.

This clone was counted a few times. The J gene is TRBJ2-3, the V gene TRBV5-1, with TRBD2 identical over 7 bases. Germline values: CDR1 SGHRS, CDR2 YFSETQ. The CDR3 consists of 14 residues. The ends lost 3 bases at V and 0 bases at J; junction bases unmatched: 1. The CDR3 spells CASSWGGSTDTQYF. As DNA, the CDR3 is TGCGCCAGCAGCTGGGGGGGGAGCACAGATACGCAGTATTTT. The full variable domain, in which reference TRBV5-1 and TRBJ2-3 provide the parts outside the CDR3, is KAGVTQTPRYLIKTRGQQVTLSCSPISGHRSVSWYQQTPGQGLQFLFEYFSETQRNKGNFPGRFSGRQFSNSRSEMNVSTLELGDSALYLCASSWGGSTDTQYFGPGTRLTVL.

V is TRBV5-1 and J is TRBJ2-1; 9 nucleotides agree with TRBD2. CDR1 and CDR2 from the germline V gene are SGHRS and YFSETQ. The ends lost 4 bases at V and 1 base at J; junction bases unmatched: 6. This CDR3 region has 16 residues. As DNA, the CDR3 is TGCGCCAGCAGCCAAATAGCGGGAGTGTCCTACAATGAGCAGTTCTTC. Translated, it gives CASSQIAGVSYNEQFF.

The CDR3 spells CASSVENNRDRDSGYTF. The CDR3 DNA reads as TGTGCCAGCAGCGTAGAAAATAACCGGGACAGGGACAGTGGCTACACCTTC. This sequence joins TRBV9 and TRBJ1-2, with 9 bases aligning to TRBD1. The CDR3 runs to 17 residues. Germline lookup yields CDR1 SGDLS and CDR2 YYNGEE. V dropped 0 bases and J dropped 7; count of bases not matched to a gene: 13.

The table lists this clone with a few counts. The J gene is TRBJ2-1, the V gene TRBV28, with 11 bases lining up with TRBD2. The V and J ends lost 6 bases and 7 bases, in that order; junction bases with no gene match: 8. The CDR3 totals 15 residues. Per the germline V gene, CDR1 is MDHEN and CDR2 is SYDVKM. The CDR3 loop is CASSPLAGGRNEQFF. The CDR3 DNA reads TGTGCCAGCAGCCCGCTAGCGGGGGGAAGGAATGAGCAGTTCTTC.

This clone was counted between two and nine times. This rearrangement joins TRBV7-7 to TRBJ2-5; 7 bases are a match to TRBD1. The V gene end was trimmed by 5 bases and the J gene end by 2 bases; junction bases not matched to a gene: 2. The CDR3 sequence is 13 residues long. The germline V gene encodes CDR1 SSHAT and CDR2 FNYEAQ (reference sequence). CDR3 loop: CASSPGQQETQYF. The CDR3 nucleotides are TGTGCCAGCAGCCCGGGACAGCAAGAGACCCAGTACTTC.

The V gene is TRBV7-2, the J gene TRBJ2-7; TRBD2 matches 10 bases. Germline V CDR1 and CDR2: SGHTA, FQGNSA. The CDR3 spans 14 residues. V lost 6 bases, J lost 5 bases, and 7 bases stayed unmatched. CDR3 DNA sequence: TGTGCCAGCAGTCCTAGCGGGAGTCGGCACGAGCAGTACTTC. As protein: CASSPSGSRHEQYF. Complete variable domain (other parts from reference TRBV7-2 and TRBJ2-7): GAGVSQSPSNKVTEKGKDVELRCDPISGHTALYWYRQSLGQGLEFLIYFQGNSAPDKSGLPSDRFSAERTGGSVSTLTIQRTQQEDSAVYLCASSPSGSRHEQYFGPGTRLTVT.